What follows describes a single T cell receptor beta chain. No antigen is known for it. Distinct nucleotide sequences in the sample also encode this CDR3. The data are from a study of shared clonotypes between healthy human individuals. Clones were read by immunoSEQ multiplex PCR, and TCRdb kept only the in-frame ones, dropping some. Among 450,000 to 500,000 clones, around 85% were seen once, and the ten largest hold 12%. Findings of the study overall: Only blood was sampled, and tissue TCR repertoires likely differ from blood ones.

This CDR3 comprises 14 residues. Germline V gene lookup returns CDR1 SGHRS and CDR2 YFSETQ. The ends lost 0 bases at V and 5 bases at J; junction bases unmatched: 2. The chain recombines TRBV5-1 with TRBJ2-1; 7 positions match TRBD1. Sequenced material: PBMCs. The source of this sequence is a woman between 40 and 55 years old in good health. Some clones in this sample may be carry-over from other donors' samples. The CDR3: CASSLGQGNNEQFF. CDR3 nucleotide sequence: TGCGCCAGCAGCTTGGGACAGGGTAACAATGAGCAGTTCTTC.